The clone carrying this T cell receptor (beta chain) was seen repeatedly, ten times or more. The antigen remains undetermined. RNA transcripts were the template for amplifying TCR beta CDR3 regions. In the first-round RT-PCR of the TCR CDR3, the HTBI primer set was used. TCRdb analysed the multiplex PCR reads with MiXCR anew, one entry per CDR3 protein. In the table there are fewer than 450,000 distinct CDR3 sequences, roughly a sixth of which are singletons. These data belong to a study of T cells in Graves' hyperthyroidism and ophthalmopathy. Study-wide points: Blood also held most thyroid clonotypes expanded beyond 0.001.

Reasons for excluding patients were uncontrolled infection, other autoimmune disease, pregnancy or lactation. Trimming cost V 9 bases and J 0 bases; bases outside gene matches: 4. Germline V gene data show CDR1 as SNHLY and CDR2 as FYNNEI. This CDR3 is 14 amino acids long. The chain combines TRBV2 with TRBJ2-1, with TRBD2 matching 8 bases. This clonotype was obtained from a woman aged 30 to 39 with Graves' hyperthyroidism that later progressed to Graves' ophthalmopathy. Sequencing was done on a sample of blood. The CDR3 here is CASQRGSSYNEQFF. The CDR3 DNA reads TGTGCCAGTCAGCGGGGGAGCTCCTACAATGAGCAGTTCTTC.